This T cell receptor beta chain was sequenced in a study of T cells after posttransplantation cyclophosphamide. Assay: immunoSEQ multiplex PCR; the TCRdb copy retains only in-frame clones and omits some. Listed for the sample are 20,000 to 30,000 clones, none seen a single time. In its sample, this clone was seen many times. The CDR3 extends over 16 amino acids. The germline V gene encodes CDR1 SEHNR and CDR2 FQNEAQ (reference sequence). With 0 bases removed from V and 5 bases from J, the gap between germline ends came to 14 bases. The source of this sequence is a woman in her 50s in good health, CMV-negative, and a related stem cell transplant donor. The chain uses TRBV7-9 and TRBJ1-5; D is possibly TRBD1 (5 bases). The specimen was PBMCs. CDR3: CASSLALGRVHQPQHF. The CDR3 DNA reads TGTGCCAGCAGCTTAGCTTTAGGCAGGGTCCATCAGCCCCAGCATTTT. Full variable domain (missing parts from reference TRBV7-9 and TRBJ1-5): DTGVSQNPRHKITKRGQNVTFRCDPISEHNRLYWYRQTLGQGPEFLTYFQNEAQLEKSRLLSDRFSAERPKGSFSTLEIQRTEQGDSAMYLCASSLALGRVHQPQHFGDGTRLSIL.